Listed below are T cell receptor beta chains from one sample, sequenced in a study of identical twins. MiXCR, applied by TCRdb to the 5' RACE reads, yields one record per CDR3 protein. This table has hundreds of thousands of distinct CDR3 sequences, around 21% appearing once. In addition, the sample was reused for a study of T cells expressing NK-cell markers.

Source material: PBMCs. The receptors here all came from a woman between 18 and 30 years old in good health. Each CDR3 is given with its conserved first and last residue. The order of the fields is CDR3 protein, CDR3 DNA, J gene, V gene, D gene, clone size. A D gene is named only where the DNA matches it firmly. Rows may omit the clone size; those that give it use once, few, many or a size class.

cdr3_aa: CASSLYGREVGYGYTF
cdr3_nt: TGTGCCAGCAGTTTATATGGCAGGGAAGTAGGCTATGGCTACACCTTC
j_call: TRBJ1-2
v_call: TRBV12-3/TRBV12-4
d_call: -
clone_size: -

cdr3_aa: CASTFGGSQETQYF
cdr3_nt: TGCGCCAGCACCTTCGGGGGTAGCCAAGAGACCCAGTACTTC
j_call: TRBJ2-5
v_call: TRBV5-1
d_call: -
clone_size: -

cdr3_aa: CASSAWDASYEAFF
cdr3_nt: TGTGCCAGCAGCGCATGGGACGCCAGCTATGAAGCTTTCTTT
j_call: TRBJ1-1
v_call: TRBV9
d_call: -
clone_size: once

cdr3_aa: CASSPTGGRAFF
cdr3_nt: TGTGCCAGCAGTCCCACAGGGGGGCGGGCTTTCTTT
j_call: TRBJ1-1
v_call: TRBV6-5
d_call: TRBD1
clone_size: few

cdr3_aa: CASSPIAGVTYNEQFF
cdr3_nt: TGTGCCAGCAGCCCAATCGCGGGGGTTACCTACAATGAGCAGTTCTTC
j_call: TRBJ2-1
v_call: TRBV7-3
d_call: TRBD2
clone_size: few

cdr3_aa: CAELGRAGNTGELFF
cdr3_nt: TGTGCCGAACTAGGCAGGGCGGGAAACACCGGGGAGCTGTTTTTT
j_call: TRBJ2-2
v_call: TRBV7-2
d_call: -
clone_size: -

cdr3_aa: CASRDWDEQYF
cdr3_nt: TGTGCCAGCAGGGATTGGGACGAGCAGTACTTC
j_call: TRBJ2-7
v_call: TRBV6-2/TRBV6-3
d_call: -
clone_size: -

cdr3_aa: CASSRLAGSNTGELFF
cdr3_nt: TGTGCCAGCAGCCGATTAGCGGGATCGAACACCGGGGAGCTGTTTTTT
j_call: TRBJ2-2
v_call: TRBV14
d_call: TRBD2
clone_size: -

cdr3_aa: CASSQEKEASYEQYF
cdr3_nt: TGCGCCAGCAGCCAAGAGAAGGAAGCATCCTACGAGCAGTACTTC
j_call: TRBJ2-7
v_call: TRBV4-3
d_call: -
clone_size: few

cdr3_aa: CASSDLKGAGSFPRQYF
cdr3_nt: TGCGCCAGCAGTGATCTAAAGGGAGCGGGATCGTTCCCAAGGCAGTATTTT
j_call: TRBJ2-3
v_call: TRBV10-2
d_call: TRBD2
clone_size: few

cdr3_aa: CASNTGTTASYEQYF
cdr3_nt: TGTGCCAGCAATACCGGGACTACTGCATCCTACGAGCAGTACTTC
j_call: TRBJ2-7
v_call: TRBV6-2/TRBV6-3
d_call: TRBD2
clone_size: -

cdr3_aa: CASSLRRGPYNEQFF
cdr3_nt: TGTGCCAGCAGTTTAAGGCGGGGCCCCTACAATGAGCAGTTCTTC
j_call: TRBJ2-1
v_call: TRBV12-3/TRBV12-4
d_call: -
clone_size: -

cdr3_aa: CASSLVAAAHNEQFF
cdr3_nt: TGTGCCAGCAGCTTAGTAGCGGCGGCCCACAATGAGCAGTTCTTC
j_call: TRBJ2-1
v_call: TRBV7-9
d_call: -
clone_size: -

cdr3_aa: CASSQEENGTAYNEQFF
cdr3_nt: TGTGCCAGCAGCCAAGAGGAGAACGGGACAGCCTACAATGAGCAGTTCTTC
j_call: TRBJ2-1
v_call: TRBV3-1
d_call: TRBD1
clone_size: once

cdr3_aa: CASSSDRDSDEKLFF
cdr3_nt: TGCGCCAGCAGCTCGGACCGGGACAGCGATGAAAAACTGTTTTTT
j_call: TRBJ1-4
v_call: TRBV5-1
d_call: TRBD1
clone_size: many

cdr3_aa: CASSPGPAYNEQFF
cdr3_nt: TGCGCCAGCAGCCCGGGACCCGCATACAATGAGCAGTTCTTC
j_call: TRBJ2-1
v_call: TRBV5-1
d_call: -
clone_size: -

cdr3_aa: CASSLGLGRSYNEQFF
cdr3_nt: TGCGCCAGCAGCTTGGGATTAGGCCGCTCCTACAATGAGCAGTTCTTC
j_call: TRBJ2-1
v_call: TRBV5-1
d_call: -
clone_size: -

cdr3_aa: CASSWRGLERVDNEQFF
cdr3_nt: TGTGCCAGCAGCTGGCGGGGACTAGAGAGGGTCGACAATGAGCAGTTCTTC
j_call: TRBJ2-1
v_call: TRBV7-2
d_call: TRBD2
clone_size: -

cdr3_aa: CASSYPSGAEAFF
cdr3_nt: TGTGCCAGCAGCTACCCTTCTGGCGCTGAAGCTTTCTTT
j_call: TRBJ1-1
v_call: TRBV25-1
d_call: -
clone_size: many

cdr3_aa: CASSLGTLIYNEHFF
cdr3_nt: TGCGCCAGCAGCTTGGGGACACTAATTTACAATGAGCACTTCTTC
j_call: TRBJ2-1
v_call: TRBV5-1
d_call: -
clone_size: -

cdr3_aa: CASSLDPGDNEQFF
cdr3_nt: TGTGCCAGCAGCTTAGATCCAGGGGACAATGAGCAGTTCTTC
j_call: TRBJ2-1
v_call: TRBV11-3
d_call: -
clone_size: few

cdr3_aa: CASSTRQGIYEQYF
cdr3_nt: TGTGCCAGCAGCACTCGACAGGGGATCTACGAGCAGTACTTC
j_call: TRBJ2-7
v_call: TRBV7-9
d_call: TRBD1
clone_size: -

cdr3_aa: CASTQRRAGELFF
cdr3_nt: TGTGCCAGTACCCAGCGGAGAGCCGGGGAGCTGTTTTTT
j_call: TRBJ2-2
v_call: TRBV12-3/TRBV12-4
d_call: -
clone_size: few

cdr3_aa: CASSSPRGTNTQYF
cdr3_nt: TGTGCCAGCAGTTCCCCGCGCGGTACAAATACGCAGTATTTT
j_call: TRBJ2-3
v_call: TRBV6-5
d_call: -
clone_size: -

cdr3_aa: CASSPPGFEQFF
cdr3_nt: TGTGCCAGCAGTCCCCCAGGGTTCGAGCAGTTCTTC
j_call: TRBJ2-1
v_call: TRBV25-1
d_call: -
clone_size: once

cdr3_aa: CASRARTEGSGELFF
cdr3_nt: TGTGCCAGCAGAGCAAGGACAGAAGGATCCGGGGAGCTGTTTTTT
j_call: TRBJ2-2
v_call: TRBV2
d_call: -
clone_size: -

cdr3_aa: CASTSYETIYF
cdr3_nt: TGTGCCAGCACCTCGTATGAAACCATATATTTT
j_call: TRBJ1-3
v_call: TRBV12-3/TRBV12-4
d_call: -
clone_size: -

cdr3_aa: CASNPGHGRLLGYTF
cdr3_nt: TGTGCCAGCAACCCGGGACACGGTCGCCTTCTTGGCTACACCTTC
j_call: TRBJ1-2
v_call: TRBV27
d_call: -
clone_size: once

cdr3_aa: CASSLVVGTGPTGELFF
cdr3_nt: TGCGCCAGCAGCTTGGTTGTGGGGACAGGGCCCACCGGGGAGCTGTTTTTT
j_call: TRBJ2-2
v_call: TRBV5-1
d_call: TRBD1
clone_size: few

cdr3_aa: CASSFSASGWDEQFF
cdr3_nt: TGTGCCAGCAGTTTTAGTGCTAGCGGGTGGGATGAGCAGTTCTTC
j_call: TRBJ2-1
v_call: TRBV12-3/TRBV12-4
d_call: TRBD2
clone_size: few

cdr3_aa: CASSLKGTSYEQYF
cdr3_nt: TGTGCCAGCAGTTTAAAGGGAACGTCGTACGAGCAGTACTTC
j_call: TRBJ2-7
v_call: TRBV12-3/TRBV12-4
d_call: -
clone_size: many

cdr3_aa: CATSERGLDTQYF
cdr3_nt: TGTGCCACCTCGGAACGTGGTTTAGATACGCAGTATTTT
j_call: TRBJ2-3
v_call: TRBV24-1
d_call: -
clone_size: -

cdr3_aa: CASSRGAFF
cdr3_nt: TGTGCCAGCAGCCGAGGGGCTTTCTTT
j_call: TRBJ1-1
v_call: TRBV7-8
d_call: -
clone_size: few

cdr3_aa: CASSVVGSPVYNEQFF
cdr3_nt: TGTGCCAGCAGCGTAGTAGGCAGCCCCGTGTACAATGAGCAGTTCTTC
j_call: TRBJ2-1
v_call: TRBV9
d_call: -
clone_size: -

cdr3_aa: CASSFALPSSYNEQFF
cdr3_nt: TGTGCCAGCAGTTTTGCCCTGCCGAGCTCCTACAATGAGCAGTTCTTC
j_call: TRBJ2-1
v_call: TRBV12-3/TRBV12-4
d_call: -
clone_size: -

cdr3_aa: CSVRPGQGAYEQYF
cdr3_nt: TGCAGCGTTAGACCGGGACAGGGGGCGTACGAGCAGTACTTC
j_call: TRBJ2-7
v_call: TRBV29-1
d_call: TRBD1
clone_size: many

cdr3_aa: CASTTGLVQVANTEAFF
cdr3_nt: TGTGCCAGCACCACCGGGCTTGTACAAGTTGCGAACACTGAAGCTTTCTTT
j_call: TRBJ1-1
v_call: TRBV6-1
d_call: -
clone_size: many

cdr3_aa: CASSLPASGRQSSYNEQFF
cdr3_nt: TGTGCCAGCAGCTTACCGGCTAGCGGGAGGCAGAGCTCCTACAATGAGCAGTTCTTC
j_call: TRBJ2-1
v_call: TRBV7-2
d_call: TRBD2
clone_size: few

cdr3_aa: CSAGPTEAFF
cdr3_nt: TGCAGTGCTGGGCCAACTGAAGCTTTCTTT
j_call: TRBJ1-1
v_call: TRBV20-1
d_call: -
clone_size: -

cdr3_aa: CASSSRSGLVTRQQETQYF
cdr3_nt: TGTGCCAGCAGCTCAAGGTCCGGCTTGGTAACTCGGCAGCAAGAGACCCAGTACTTC
j_call: TRBJ2-5
v_call: TRBV11-1
d_call: -
clone_size: -

cdr3_aa: CASSVDPTYYGYTF
cdr3_nt: TGTGCCAGCAGCGTAGATCCGACCTACTATGGCTACACCTTC
j_call: TRBJ1-2
v_call: TRBV9
d_call: -
clone_size: few

cdr3_aa: CSVDWASGAIGPSTDTQYF
cdr3_nt: TGCAGCGTTGATTGGGCTAGCGGGGCTATCGGACCTAGCACAGATACGCAGTATTTT
j_call: TRBJ2-3
v_call: TRBV29-1
d_call: TRBD2
clone_size: many

cdr3_aa: CASSPQGTRSYEQYF
cdr3_nt: TGTGCCAGCTCACCACAGGGGACTAGGAGCTACGAGCAGTACTTC
j_call: TRBJ2-7
v_call: TRBV18
d_call: TRBD2
clone_size: once

cdr3_aa: CSALTDATVEQYF
cdr3_nt: TGCAGTGCTCTCACCGATGCGACCGTGGAGCAGTACTTC
j_call: TRBJ2-7
v_call: TRBV20-1
d_call: -
clone_size: few

cdr3_aa: CASSVDQGGLATQETQYF
cdr3_nt: TGTGCCAGCAGCGTAGACCAGGGGGGACTAGCGACACAAGAGACCCAGTACTTC
j_call: TRBJ2-5
v_call: TRBV9
d_call: TRBD2
clone_size: few

cdr3_aa: CASSQGLAANYEQYF
cdr3_nt: TGCGCCAGCAGCCAAGGACTAGCGGCCAACTACGAGCAGTACTTC
j_call: TRBJ2-7
v_call: TRBV4-3
d_call: TRBD2
clone_size: once